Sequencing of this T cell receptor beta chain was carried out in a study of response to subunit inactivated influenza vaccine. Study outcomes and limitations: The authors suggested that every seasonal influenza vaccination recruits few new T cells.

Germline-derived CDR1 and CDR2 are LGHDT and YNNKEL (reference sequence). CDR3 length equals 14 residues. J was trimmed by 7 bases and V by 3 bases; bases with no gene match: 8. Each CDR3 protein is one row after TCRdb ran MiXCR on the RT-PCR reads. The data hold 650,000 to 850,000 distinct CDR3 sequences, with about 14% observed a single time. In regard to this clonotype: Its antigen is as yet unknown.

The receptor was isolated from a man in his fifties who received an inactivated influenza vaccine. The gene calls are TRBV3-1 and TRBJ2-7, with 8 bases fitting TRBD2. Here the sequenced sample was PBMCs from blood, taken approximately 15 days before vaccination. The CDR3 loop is CASSQMRSGSEQYF. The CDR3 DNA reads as TGTGCCAGCAGCCAGATGAGGAGCGGGAGTGAGCAGTACTTC.